Following are 27 T cell receptor beta chains from one sample sequenced in a study of coeliac disease. The data were produced by immunoSEQ multiplex PCR, yet TCRdb's version contains in-frame clones alone and is incomplete. Of 7,500 to 9,500 clones listed, about 64% were seen once; the top ten hold 20%. Sequences were obtained from lamina propria lymphocytes from the gut. The receptors were gathered from a woman aged 55-70 years with celiac disease.

As regards this clone: Other DNA sequences from this sample encode an identical CDR3 as well. The V call is TRBV7-6, the J call TRBJ2-5, with 13 bases lining up with TRBD2. V dropped 5 bases and J dropped 0; count of bases not matched to a gene: 0. Germline CDR1 reads SGHVS; CDR2 reads FNYEAQ. This CDR3 has 15 residues. The DNA of the CDR3 is TGTGCCAGCAGCGGGACTAGCGGGGACCAAGAGACCCAGTACTTC. Translation: CASSGTSGDQETQYF. The whole variable domain, remainder taken from reference TRBV7-6 and TRBJ2-5, is GAGVSQSPRYKVTKRGQDVALRCDPISGHVSLYWYRQALGQGPEFLTYFNYEAQQDKSGLPNDRFSAERPEGSISTLTIQRTEQRDSAMYRCASSGTSGDQETQYFGPGTRLLVL.

This clone was observed a handful of times. The chain uses TRBV6-1 and TRBJ2-1; TRBD2 matches 10 bases. The V gene end was trimmed by 2 bases and the J gene end by 9 bases; junction bases not matched to a gene: 4. This CDR3 is built from 14 residues. Germline assignment: CDR1 MNHNS and CDR2 SASEGT. CDR3 amino acids: CASSEMGLAFEQFF. DNA for the CDR3: TGTGCCAGCAGTGAAATGGGACTAGCGTTTGAGCAGTTCTTC.

This chain uses TRBV4-3 with TRBJ1-6; 8 bases map to TRBD1. The V segment lost 3 bases and the J segment 10 bases; nucleotides outside the gene matches: 2. The germline CDR1 and CDR2 sequences are LGHNA and YSLEER. CDR3 length: 13 residues. The CDR3 sequence: CASSHTGGSPLHF. Written as DNA, the CDR3 is TGCGCCAGCAGCCACACAGGGGGATCACCCCTCCACTTT.

This chain links TRBV7-2 with TRBJ2-5; 9 bases are a match to TRBD2. The end of the DNA fits TRBJ2-7 better, so the J call may be wrong. There are 16 residues in the CDR3. Germline lookup yields CDR1 SGHTA and CDR2 FQGNSA. Here the CDR3 reads CASSLVGSGLAYEQYF. CDR3 DNA sequence: TGTGCCAGCAGCTTAGTGGGTTCGGGACTAGCTTACGAGCAGTACTTC.

This rearrangement joins TRBV9 to TRBJ1-1, with D unresolved. In germline, CDR1 is SGDLS, CDR2 YYNGEE. Between the trimmed V and J ends, which lost 3 bases and 0 bases, there was a span of 15 bases. This CDR3 contains 16 residues. The CDR3 nucleotides read TGTGCCAGCAGCGCCGCGGGCCGCGAAGTGAACACTGAAGCTTTCTTT. Its protein is CASSAAGREVNTEAFF.

The chain is built from TRBV29-1 and TRBJ1-2; D may be TRBD1 (6 bases). The CDR3 contains 18 residues. V was cut by 7 bases and J by 0 bases, with 27 bases left in between. The germline V gene encodes CDR1 SQVTM and CDR2 ANQGSEA. This CDR3 reads CSARGGGAGPRANYGYTF. The DNA for the CDR3 is TGCAGCGCAAGGGGGGGTGGGGCAGGCCCGAGAGCTAACTATGGCTACACCTTC.

The gene calls are TRBV19 and TRBJ2-7, with 9 bases fitting TRBD2. Losses at the gene ends were 3 bases for V and 3 bases for J; bases not matched to a gene: 6. Germline lookup yields CDR1 LNHDA and CDR2 SQIVND (reference sequence). This CDR3 region has 15 residues. The CDR3, as DNA: TGTGCCAGTAGTATTCGACTAGCGGTTAACTACGAGCAGTACTTC. Protein product: CASSIRLAVNYEQYF.

V is TRBV7-3 and J is TRBJ2-7; unclear D gene. The CDR3 is 13 amino acids. V shed 2 bases and J shed 6 bases, with 11 bases lying between them. CDR1 is SGHTA, CDR2 FQGTGA, per germline. CDR3 amino acids: CASSLFEDGEQYF. The CDR3 nucleotides read TGTGCCAGCAGCTTATTTGAGGATGGCGAGCAGTACTTC.

The V and J genes are TRBV28 and TRBJ2-1; 8 nucleotides agree with TRBD2. Germline loops: CDR1 MDHEN, CDR2 SYDVKM. Germline trimming cut 6 bases from V and 1 base from J; bases unmatched to any gene: 8. This CDR3 is 16 amino acids long. The CDR3 protein is CASSAGTRGSYNEQFF. In DNA, the CDR3 is TGTGCCAGCAGCGCCGGGACTAGAGGGTCCTACAATGAGCAGTTCTTC.

This chain's CDR3 is CASSSQRFNTEAFF. As DNA, the CDR3 is TGTGCCAGCAGCTCCCAACGGTTCAATACTGAAGCTTTCTTT. V is TRBV7-6 and J is TRBJ1-1; the D is unclear. The CDR3 covers 14 residues. Germline values: CDR1 SGHVS, CDR2 FNYEAQ. Trimming removed 4 bases from V and 5 bases from J, with 14 bases in between.

The rearrangement links TRBV28 to TRBJ2-2, with D possibly being TRBD1 (5 bases). Trimming cost V 5 bases and J 4 bases, with 11 bases left between them. The CDR3 is 14 amino acids. Germline assignment: CDR1 MDHEN and CDR2 SYDVKM. CDR3 sequence reads: CASSGAGITGELFF. In DNA, the CDR3 is TGTGCCAGCAGTGGGGCAGGGATCACCGGGGAGCTGTTTTTT.

The J gene is TRBJ2-5, the V gene TRBV5-5; 8 bases align to TRBD1. The V segment lost 3 bases and the J segment 5 bases; nucleotides outside the gene matches: 6. Germline lookup yields CDR1 SGHKS and CDR2 YYEKEE (reference sequence). The CDR3 spans 14 residues. This CDR3 reads CASSSAGTGETQYF. The CDR3 region has the DNA TGTGCCAGCAGCTCAGCCGGGACAGGCGAGACCCAGTACTTC.

This chain connects TRBV2 to TRBJ1-2, with 7 bases lining up with TRBD1. This CDR3 is built from 11 residues. The J segment lost 5 bases and the V segment lost 11 bases, leaving 5 bases of the junction unmatched. Germline assignment: CDR1 SNHLY and CDR2 FYNNEI. Here the CDR3 reads CAGRQGYGYTF. CDR3 bases: TGTGCCGGACGACAGGGATATGGCTACACCTTC. Supplemented by reference TRBV2 and TRBJ1-2, the full variable domain reads EPEVTQTPSHQVTQMGQEVILRCVPISNHLYFYWYRQILGQKVEFLVSFYNNEISEKSEIFDDQFSVERPDGSNFTLKIRSTKLEDSAMYFCAGRQGYGYTFGSGTRLTVV.

V and J are TRBV4-1 and TRBJ1-1, with no clear D. The CDR3 extends over 13 amino acids. Germline assignment: CDR1 MGHRA and CDR2 YSYEKL. V gave up 8 bases and J gave up 8 bases, with 18 bases separating them. The CDR3 loop is CASGEMGVLEAFF. As DNA, the CDR3 is TGCGCCAGCGGGGAGATGGGCGTCTTAGAAGCTTTCTTT.

This clone was counted only a few times. The CDR3: CSVDRMGHGNTEAFF. CDR3 nucleotides: TGCAGCGTTGACCGTATGGGACACGGGAACACTGAAGCTTTCTTT. The chain combines TRBV29-1 with TRBJ1-1; maybe TRBD1 (6 bases). This CDR3 comprises 15 residues. The V end lost 3 bases, the J end lost 1 base, and 15 bases lay between the germline ends. Germline V gene lookup returns CDR1 SQVTM and CDR2 ANQGSEA. Supplemented by reference TRBV29-1 and TRBJ1-1, the full variable domain reads SAVISQKPSRDICQRGTSLTIQCQVDSQVTMMFWYRQQPGQSLTLIATANQGSEATYESGFVIDKFPISRPNLTFSTLTVSNMSPEDSSIYLCSVDRMGHGNTEAFFGQGTRLTVV.

This chain joins TRBV18 and TRBJ2-3; 10 nucleotides match TRBD1. This CDR3 is 18 amino acids long. Germline V gene sequence: CDR1 KGHSH, CDR2 LQKENI. After removal of 0 bases from V and 4 bases from J, the junction contained 10 bases not matched to a gene. Here the CDR3 DNA reads TGTGCCAGCTCACCACCGGGTTCCGGGACAGGGGCAGCAGATACGCAGTATTTT. This encodes CASSPPGSGTGAADTQYF.

This clone has only one observation. The CDR3, as DNA: TGCGCCAGCAGCCAAGATCGTCAGAATCAGCCCCAGCATTTT. Its protein is CASSQDRQNQPQHF. The chain is built from TRBV4-1 and TRBJ1-5; D remains ambiguous. Trimming took 0 bases from V and 4 from J, leaving 7 bases between them. Germline V CDR1 and CDR2: MGHRA, YSYEKL. The CDR3 is made up of 14 amino acids.

This sequence joins TRBV4-1 and TRBJ2-7, with D perhaps matching TRBD2 (5 bases). There are 13 residues in the CDR3. CDR1 is MGHRA and CDR2 is YSYEKL in the germline V gene. Trimming cost V 0 bases and J 5 bases, with 8 bases left between them. CDR3 in amino acids: CASSQDSGDEQYF. CDR3 nucleotides: TGCGCCAGCAGCCAAGACTCCGGGGACGAGCAGTACTTC.

The V call is TRBV29-1, the J call TRBJ2-3, with 7 bases lining up with TRBD2. The CDR3 has 14 residues. V gave up 4 bases and J gave up 6 bases; unmatched junction bases: 10. Germline V gene sequence: CDR1 SQVTM, CDR2 ANQGSEA. The CDR3 region is CSVGWGGEGDTQYF. The CDR3 bases are TGCAGCGTTGGGTGGGGGGGGGAGGGGGATACGCAGTATTTT.

The rearrangement uses TRBV9 and TRBJ2-6, with a weak D call TRBD1 (6 bases). In germline, CDR1 is SGDLS, CDR2 YYNGEE. The CDR3 extends over 18 amino acids. V was cut by 0 bases and J by 0 bases, with 13 bases left in between. The chain's CDR3 is CASSVASQGSSGANVLTF. CDR3 nucleotides: TGTGCCAGCAGCGTAGCTTCACAGGGTAGCTCTGGGGCCAACGTCCTGACTTTC.

The chain has TRBV5-1 and TRBJ2-3; 12 bases match TRBD2. The CDR3 has 15 residues. Germline V gene lookup returns CDR1 SGHRS and CDR2 YFSETQ. V gave up 4 bases and J gave up 4 bases; unmatched junction bases: 4. This chain's CDR3 is CASSPGLAGADTQYF. In nucleotides, the CDR3 is TGCGCCAGCAGCCCGGGACTAGCGGGCGCAGATACGCAGTATTTT.

The chain combines TRBV2 with TRBJ2-1, with 7 bases matching TRBD1. V lost 4 bases, J lost 10 bases, and 13 bases stayed unmatched. This CDR3 is 15 amino acids long. The germline CDR1 and CDR2 sequences are SNHLY and FYNNEI. CDR3 nucleotide sequence: TGTGCCAGCAGTGGCCGGGGACAGCAATTTGAGGAGCAGTTCTTC. Translated: CASSGRGQQFEEQFF.

The gene calls are TRBV12-5 and TRBJ2-1; 12 bases fit TRBD2. V was pared by 4 bases and J by 7 bases, with 2 bases of the junction left unmatched. The CDR3 is 14 residues long. Germline V gene lookup returns CDR1 LGHNT and CDR2 FRNRAP. The CDR3 DNA sequence: TGTGCTAGTGGTTCTGGGACTAGCGGGAATGAGCAGTTCTTC. This translates into CASGSGTSGNEQFF.

This clone was seen only once. V and J are TRBV5-6 and TRBJ1-2, with TRBD1 identical over 9 bases. From germline, CDR1 is SGHDT and CDR2 YYEEEE. CDR3 length equals 16 residues. Trimming at V came to 4 bases and at J to 13 bases, leaving 20 bases not matched to a gene. CDR3 DNA: TGTGCCAGCAGCGCCGCCTATGGGACAGGGTACAACGTGGGCACCTTC. It yields the protein CASSAAYGTGYNVGTF. Full variable domain (rest looked up from reference TRBV5-6 and TRBJ1-2): DAGVTQSPTHLIKTRGQQVTLRCSPKSGHDTVSWYQQALGQGPQFIFQYYEEEERQRGNFPDRFSGHQFPNYSSELNVNALLLGDSALYLCASSAAYGTGYNVGTFGSGTRLTVV.

The rearrangement uses TRBV9 and TRBJ2-1; 10 nucleotides match TRBD2. The germline V gene has CDR1 SGDLS and CDR2 YYNGEE. The CDR3 is 13 amino acids. Unmatched junction bases numbered 4, after V lost 8 bases and J lost 5 bases. The CDR3 sequence is CASALAGHNEQFF. CDR3 DNA sequence: TGTGCCAGTGCACTAGCGGGACACAATGAGCAGTTCTTC.

V gene TRBV7-3 combines with J gene TRBJ1-1, with 7 bases matching TRBD1. This CDR3 comprises 15 residues. V shed 1 base, J shed 4 bases, and the junction held 6 bases outside the gene matches. Germline CDR1 reads SGHTA; CDR2 reads FQGTGA. CDR3 in amino acids: CASSLSRRGITEAFF. CDR3 nucleotides: TGTGCCAGCAGCTTAAGTCGCAGGGGGATCACTGAAGCTTTCTTT.

This clone was counted between two and nine times. The chain joins TRBV7-3 to TRBJ2-7; TRBD2 matches 7 bases. Germline lookup yields CDR1 SGHTA and CDR2 FQGTGA. The V gene end was trimmed by 2 bases and the J gene end by 7 bases; junction bases not matched to a gene: 14. The CDR3 is made up of 16 amino acids. CDR3 amino acids: CASSLSGGGSIQEQYF. Written as DNA, the CDR3 is TGTGCCAGCAGCTTATCCGGCGGGGGTTCGATACAGGAGCAGTACTTC.